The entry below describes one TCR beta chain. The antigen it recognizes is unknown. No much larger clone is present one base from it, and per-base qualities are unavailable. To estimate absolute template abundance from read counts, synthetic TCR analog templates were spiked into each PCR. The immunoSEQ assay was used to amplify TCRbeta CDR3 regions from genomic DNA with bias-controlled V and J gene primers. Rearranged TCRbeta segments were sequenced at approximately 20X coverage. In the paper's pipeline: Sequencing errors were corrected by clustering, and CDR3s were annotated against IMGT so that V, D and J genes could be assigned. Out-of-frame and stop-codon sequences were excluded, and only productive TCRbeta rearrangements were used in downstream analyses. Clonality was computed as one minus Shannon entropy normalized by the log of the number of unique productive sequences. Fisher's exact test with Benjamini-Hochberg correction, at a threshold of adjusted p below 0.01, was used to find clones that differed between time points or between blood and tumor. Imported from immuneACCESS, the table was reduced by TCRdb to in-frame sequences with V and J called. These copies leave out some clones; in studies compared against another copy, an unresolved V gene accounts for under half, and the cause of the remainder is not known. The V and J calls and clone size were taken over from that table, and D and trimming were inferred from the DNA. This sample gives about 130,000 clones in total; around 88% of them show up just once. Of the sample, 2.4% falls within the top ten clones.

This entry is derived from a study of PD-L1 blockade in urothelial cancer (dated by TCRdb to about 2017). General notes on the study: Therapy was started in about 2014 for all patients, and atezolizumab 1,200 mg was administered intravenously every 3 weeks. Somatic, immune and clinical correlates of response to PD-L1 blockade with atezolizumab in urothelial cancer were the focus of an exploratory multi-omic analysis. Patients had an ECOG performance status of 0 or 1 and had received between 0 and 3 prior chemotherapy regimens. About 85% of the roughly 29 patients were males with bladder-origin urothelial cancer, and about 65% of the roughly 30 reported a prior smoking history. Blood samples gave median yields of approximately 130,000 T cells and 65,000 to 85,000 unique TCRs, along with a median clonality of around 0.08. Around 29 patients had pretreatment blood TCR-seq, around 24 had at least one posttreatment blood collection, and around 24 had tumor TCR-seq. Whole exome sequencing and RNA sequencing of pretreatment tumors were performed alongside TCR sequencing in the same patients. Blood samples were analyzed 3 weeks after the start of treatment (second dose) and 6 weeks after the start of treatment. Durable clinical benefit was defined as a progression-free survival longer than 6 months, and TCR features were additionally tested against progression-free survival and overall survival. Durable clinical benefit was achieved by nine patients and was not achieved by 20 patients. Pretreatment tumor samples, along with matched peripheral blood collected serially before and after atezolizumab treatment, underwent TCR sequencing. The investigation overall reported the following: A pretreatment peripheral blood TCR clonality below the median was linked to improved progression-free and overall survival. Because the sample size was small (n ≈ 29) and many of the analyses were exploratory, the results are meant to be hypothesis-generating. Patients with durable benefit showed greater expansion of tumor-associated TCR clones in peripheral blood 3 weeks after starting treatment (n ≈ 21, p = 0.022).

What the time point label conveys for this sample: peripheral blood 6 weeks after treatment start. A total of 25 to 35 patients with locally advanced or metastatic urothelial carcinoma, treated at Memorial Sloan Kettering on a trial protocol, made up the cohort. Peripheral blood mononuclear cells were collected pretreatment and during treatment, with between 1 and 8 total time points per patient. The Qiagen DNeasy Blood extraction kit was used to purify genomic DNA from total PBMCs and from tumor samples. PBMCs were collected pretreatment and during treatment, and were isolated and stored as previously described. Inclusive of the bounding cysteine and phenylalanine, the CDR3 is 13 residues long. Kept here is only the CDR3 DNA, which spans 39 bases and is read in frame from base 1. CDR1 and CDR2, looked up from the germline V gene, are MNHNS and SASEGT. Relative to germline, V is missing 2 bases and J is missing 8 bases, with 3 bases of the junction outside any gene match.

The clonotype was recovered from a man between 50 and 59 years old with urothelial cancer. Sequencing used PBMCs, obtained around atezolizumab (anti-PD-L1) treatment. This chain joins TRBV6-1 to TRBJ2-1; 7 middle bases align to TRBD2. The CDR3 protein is CASSELRGDEQFF. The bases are TGTGCCAGCAGTGAACTTCGGGGGGATGAGCAGTTCTTC.